The next 19 T cell receptor beta chains were all read from a single sample in a study of cytomegalovirus exposure and HLA in healthy donors. Researchers ran the PCR with 60 Vbeta and 13 Jbeta primers. The data were produced by immunoSEQ multiplex PCR, yet TCRdb's version contains in-frame clones alone and is incomplete. The sample table includes tens of thousands of clones. Sequenced: PBMCs. The source of these receptors is a female donor in good health and CMV-seropositive.

The CDR3 region has the DNA TGTGCCAGCAGCTCGGGACTAGCGGGGGGGTCGGCAGATACGCAGTATTTT. It specifies CASSSGLAGGSADTQYF. This rearrangement joins TRBV5-6 to TRBJ2-3, with 16 bases identical to TRBD2. Trimming removed 3 bases from V and 4 bases from J; junction bases left unmatched: 5. The CDR3 runs 17 residues. Germline V gene lookup returns CDR1 SGHDT and CDR2 YYEEEE.

The V call is TRBV9, the J call TRBJ2-7; 13 nucleotides agree with TRBD2. V dropped 3 bases and J dropped 2; count of bases not matched to a gene: 17. The CDR3 contains 20 residues. Germline CDR1 is SGDLS and CDR2 is YYNGEE. CDR3 in DNA: TGTGCCAGCAGCGCTACCCTACCAGGACTAGCGGGAGAGGGTGCCTACGAGCAGTACTTC. Translating gives CASSATLPGLAGEGAYEQYF.

The J gene is TRBJ2-1, the V gene TRBV9; D is possibly TRBD2 (6 bases). Germline lookup yields CDR1 SGDLS and CDR2 YYNGEE. The CDR3 runs 15 residues. Trimming cost V 0 bases and J 6 bases, with 13 bases left between them. The CDR3 nucleotides are TGTGCCAGCAGCGTAGAGAGGTGGGGGGTCAATGAGCAGTTCTTC. Residues: CASSVERWGVNEQFF. Together with reference TRBV9 and TRBJ2-1, the CDR3 gives the full variable domain: DSGVTQTPKHLITATGQRVTLRCSPRSGDLSVYWYQQSLDQGLQFLIQYYNGEERAKGNILERFSAQQFPDLHSELNLSSLELGDSALYFCASSVERWGVNEQFFGPGTRLTVL.

The rearrangement joins TRBV20-1 to TRBJ1-1, with 8 bases matching TRBD1. The germline V gene has CDR1 DFQATT and CDR2 SNEGSKA (reference sequence). The CDR3 is made up of 11 amino acids. With V trimmed by 6 bases and J by 10 bases, 7 bases remained unmatched. CDR3 sequence: CSALGQGGAFF. The CDR3 DNA follows: TGCAGTGCCCTCGGACAGGGAGGAGCTTTCTTT.

This rearrangement joins TRBV4-1 to TRBJ2-3; weak D call: TRBD2 (7 bases). CDR1 and CDR2 (germline): MGHRA, YSYEKL. Trimming took off 2 bases at V and 5 bases at J, with 20 bases between the two ends. CDR3 length: 17 amino acids. The CDR3 nucleotides are TGCGCCAGCAGCCAATGGGGGGCCGAGCGGGGAGGAGATACGCAGTATTTT. Translation gives CASSQWGAERGGDTQYF.

CDR3 loop: CASSPAPRGNEQFF. The CDR3 bases are TGTGCCAGCTCCCCCGCGCCACGCGGGAATGAGCAGTTCTTC. The chain combines TRBV9 with TRBJ2-1; D perhaps matches TRBD2 (5 bases). From germline, CDR1 is SGDLS and CDR2 YYNGEE. Trimming removed 7 bases from V and 7 bases from J, with 18 bases in between. The CDR3 is made up of 14 amino acids. Together with reference TRBV9 and TRBJ2-1, the CDR3 gives the full variable domain: DSGVTQTPKHLITATGQRVTLRCSPRSGDLSVYWYQQSLDQGLQFLIQYYNGEERAKGNILERFSAQQFPDLHSELNLSSLELGDSALYFCASSPAPRGNEQFFGPGTRLTVL.

The V gene is TRBV5-6, the J gene TRBJ2-7; no clear D gene. Germline values: CDR1 SGHDT, CDR2 YYEEEE. V lost 7 bases, J lost 3 bases, and 14 bases lay in between. This CDR3 is built from 13 residues. The CDR3 DNA reads as TGTGCCAGCTCCATTGGTGGTAGCTACGAGCAGTACTTC. The encoded protein is CASSIGGSYEQYF. The full variable domain, in which reference TRBV5-6 and TRBJ2-7 provide the parts outside the CDR3, is DAGVTQSPTHLIKTRGQQVTLRCSPKSGHDTVSWYQQALGQGPQFIFQYYEEEERQRGNFPDRFSGHQFPNYSSELNVNALLLGDSALYLCASSIGGSYEQYFGPGTRLTVT.

The gene calls are TRBV18 and TRBJ2-7, with 10 nucleotides matching TRBD1. The germline V gene encodes CDR1 KGHSH and CDR2 LQKENI. This CDR3 is built from 20 residues. V shed 5 bases and J 0 bases; nucleotides not matched to a gene: 19. The CDR3 region is CASSTGLSGTGETYSYEQYF. The CDR3 nucleotides read TGTGCCAGCTCAACCGGATTATCCGGGACAGGGGAAACGTACTCCTACGAGCAGTACTTC.

Points on this clone: At one end the junction does not follow the germline gene, possibly because of a read error. This chain joins TRBV28 and TRBJ1-1; D may be TRBD1 (6 bases). Germline CDR1 and CDR2: MDHEN and SYDVKM. The CDR3 covers 15 residues. CDR3 nucleotides: TGTGCCAGCAGTTTAGCGGGGGGCGGGCTCACTGAAGATTTCTTT. Translating it yields CASSLAGGGLTEDFF. Supplemented by reference TRBV28 and TRBJ1-1, the full variable domain reads DVKVTQSSRYLVKRTGEKVFLECVQDMDHENMFWYRQDPGLGLRLIYFSYDVKMKEKGDIPEGYSVSREKKERFSLILESASTNQTSMYLCASSLAGGGLTEDFFGQGTRLTVV.

This chain connects TRBV18 to TRBJ2-5; D may be TRBD1 (5 bases). From germline, CDR1 is KGHSH and CDR2 LQKENI. Trimming cost V 3 bases and J 4 bases, with 9 bases left between them. The CDR3 consists of 13 residues. CDR3 nucleotide sequence: TGTGCCAGCTCACCCGATCAGGGAGAGACCCAGTACTTC. Amino acid sequence: CASSPDQGETQYF.

Points on this clone: Other nucleotide sequences from this sample produce the same CDR3. CDR3 DNA sequence: TGTGCCAGCAGTGCGGGGACACGATTAAGCACAGATACGCAGTATTTT. Protein: CASSAGTRLSTDTQYF. The chain combines TRBV6-1 with TRBJ2-3; maybe TRBD1 (6 bases). The CDR3 is 16 residues long. Trimming took off 4 bases at V and 0 bases at J, with 14 bases between the two ends. Germline-derived CDR1 and CDR2 are MNHNS and SASEGT.

This chain uses TRBV10-3 with TRBJ2-2; 9 positions agree with TRBD1. The CDR3 covers 15 residues. The V segment lost 4 bases and the J segment 7 bases; nucleotides outside the gene matches: 7. Germline loops: CDR1 ENHRY, CDR2 SYGVKD. The CDR3 loop reads CAISAVPGQGGELFF. Here the CDR3 DNA reads TGTGCCATCAGTGCCGTCCCGGGACAGGGCGGGGAGCTGTTTTTT.

The chain couples TRBV5-5 to TRBJ1-5; TRBD1 might be the D (5 bases). The length of the CDR3 is 15 residues. Deletions cut 4 bases from V and 2 bases from J, with 13 bases between. CDR1 and CDR2 (germline): SGHKS, YYEKEE (reference sequence). CDR3 nucleotide sequence: TGTGCCAGCAGCCGGGACGGAGGGGGCAATCAGCCCCAGCATTTT. It specifies CASSRDGGGNQPQHF.

The chain is built from TRBV18 and TRBJ2-7; 12 bases align to TRBD1. CDR3 length: 16 residues. V gave up 0 bases and J gave up 3 bases; unmatched junction bases: 3. The germline V gene has CDR1 KGHSH and CDR2 LQKENI. The CDR3 coding sequence is TGTGCCAGCTCACCACCGGGGACAGGGGGCTTCTACGAGCAGTACTTC. Translated, it gives CASSPPGTGGFYEQYF.

The chain couples TRBV28 to TRBJ1-2, with D possibly being TRBD1 (5 bases). The CDR3 runs to 17 residues. Trimming removed 6 bases from V and 0 bases from J, with 20 bases in between. Per germline, CDR1 MDHEN and CDR2 SYDVKM. CDR3 amino acids: CASSRMGRQNSNYGYTF. CDR3 DNA: TGTGCCAGCAGCCGTATGGGTAGACAGAACTCTAACTATGGCTACACCTTC.

The chain is built from TRBV28 and TRBJ2-7; D may be TRBD2 (7 bases). Between the trimmed V and J ends, which lost 8 bases and 3 bases, there was a span of 20 bases. The germline V gene encodes CDR1 MDHEN and CDR2 SYDVKM. The CDR3 runs to 15 residues. CDR3: CASARLERGGYEQYF. Here the CDR3 DNA reads TGTGCCAGCGCGAGGCTCGAAAGGGGGGGCTACGAGCAGTACTTC.

The chain links TRBV10-3 to TRBJ2-7; D is perhaps TRBD1 (5 bases). V was trimmed by 6 bases and J by 6 bases, leaving 15 bases between them. The CDR3 loop spans 13 amino acids. Germline CDR1 reads ENHRY; CDR2 reads SYGVKD. Here the CDR3 reads CAISGLGQGEQYF. The CDR3 DNA follows: TGTGCCATCAGCGGCCTCGGGCAGGGCGAGCAGTACTTC.

The chain carries TRBV25-1 and TRBJ1-1; 10 bases agree with TRBD1. Germline CDR1 MGHDK, CDR2 SYGVNS. Losses at the gene ends were 6 bases for V and 4 bases for J; bases not matched to a gene: 8. The CDR3 has 15 residues. The CDR3 DNA is TGTGCCAGCAGCGGGACAGGGGTTTACGGCACTGAAGCTTTCTTT. Protein sequence: CASSGTGVYGTEAFF.

The rearrangement joins TRBV5-1 to TRBJ2-5, with 9 bases matching TRBD2. The CDR3 has 16 residues. J lost 5 bases, V lost 0 bases, and 8 bases had no gene match. Germline V gene sequence: CDR1 SGHRS, CDR2 YFSETQ. CDR3 sequence (DNA): TGCGCCAGCAGCTTGGATGGTCGCGGGAGGGGGGAGACCCAGTACTTC. Its protein is CASSLDGRGRGETQYF.